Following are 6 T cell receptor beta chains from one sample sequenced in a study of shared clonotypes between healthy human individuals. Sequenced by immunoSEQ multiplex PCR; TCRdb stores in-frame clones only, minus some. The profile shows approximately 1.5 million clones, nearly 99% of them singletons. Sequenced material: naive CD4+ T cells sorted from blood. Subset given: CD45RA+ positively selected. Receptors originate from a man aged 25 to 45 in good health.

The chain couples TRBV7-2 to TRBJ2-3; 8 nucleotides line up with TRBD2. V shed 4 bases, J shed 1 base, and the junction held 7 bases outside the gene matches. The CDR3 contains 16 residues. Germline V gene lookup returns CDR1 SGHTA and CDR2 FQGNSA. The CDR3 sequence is CASSWIAGPGTDTQYF. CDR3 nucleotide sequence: TGTGCCAGCAGCTGGATAGCGGGGCCGGGCACAGATACGCAGTATTTT.

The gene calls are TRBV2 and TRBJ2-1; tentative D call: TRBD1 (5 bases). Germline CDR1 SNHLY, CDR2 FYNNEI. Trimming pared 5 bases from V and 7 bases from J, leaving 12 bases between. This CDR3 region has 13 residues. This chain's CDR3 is CASSQTQGNEQFF. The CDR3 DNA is TGTGCCAGCAGTCAAACGCAGGGTAATGAGCAGTTCTTC.

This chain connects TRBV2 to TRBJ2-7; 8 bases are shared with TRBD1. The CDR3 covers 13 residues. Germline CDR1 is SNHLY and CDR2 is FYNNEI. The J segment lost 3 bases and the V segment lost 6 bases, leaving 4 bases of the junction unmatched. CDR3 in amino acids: CASRGQGFYEQYF. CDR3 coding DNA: TGTGCCAGCAGAGGACAGGGCTTCTACGAGCAGTACTTC.

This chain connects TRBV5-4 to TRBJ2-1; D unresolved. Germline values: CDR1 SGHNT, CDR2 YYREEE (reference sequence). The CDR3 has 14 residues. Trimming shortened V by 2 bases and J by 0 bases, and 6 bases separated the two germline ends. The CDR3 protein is CASSFDTSYNEQFF. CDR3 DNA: TGTGCCAGCAGCTTTGACACCTCCTACAATGAGCAGTTCTTC.

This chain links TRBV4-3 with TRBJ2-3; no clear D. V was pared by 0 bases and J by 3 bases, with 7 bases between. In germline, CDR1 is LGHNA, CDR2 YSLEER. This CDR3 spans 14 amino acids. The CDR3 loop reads CASSQEGGTDTQYF. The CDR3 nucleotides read TGCGCCAGCAGCCAAGAAGGCGGAACAGATACGCAGTATTTT.

The CDR3 is CASSLPGTGVTDTQYF. CDR3 coding DNA: TGCGCCAGCAGCTTACCGGGGACAGGGGTAACAGATACGCAGTATTTT. The V gene is TRBV5-1, the J gene TRBJ2-3; 10 bases match TRBD1. Germline CDR1 is SGHRS and CDR2 is YFSETQ. The CDR3 is made up of 16 amino acids. Germline trimming cut 2 bases from V and 3 bases from J; bases unmatched to any gene: 6.